This T cell receptor beta chain was obtained from a study of vaccination effects on CD4 cells after COVID-19. Findings and caveats of the study: Long after vaccination, the clones induced by infection and by vaccine shrank markedly in size. The study had few convalescent patients and no early post-infection timepoints.

CDR3 size: 17 residues. Trimming removed 3 bases at V and 5 bases at J, with 22 bases between. The germline CDR1 and CDR2 sequences are LGHDT and YNNKEL (reference sequence). The method was immunoSEQ multiplex PCR; TCRdb's version includes in-frame clones alone and lacks a portion of them. The sample yields approximately 68,000 clones, 78% seen once. Within the ViraFEST assay, antigen-specific CD4+ T cells underwent expansion with viral peptide pools prior to sequencing. It was after around 10 days of culture that CD4+ T cells were isolated. Vaccinated participants had no history of SARS-CoV-2 infection and tested negative for nucleocapsid antibodies. Wells each received two million PBMC, cultured with about 9.3 IU/ml IL-2 and roughly 9.3 ug/ml peptides. Cultures got half-medium changes with IL-2 on days 3 and 7. This clone was counted only a few times. Its specificity is unknown.

The clonotype comes from a human donor who received a COVID-19 vaccine. This chain links TRBV3-1 (or the pseudogene TRBV3-2) with TRBJ1-2, with unresolved D. Source: CD4+ T cells from PBMCs cultured with SARS-CoV-2 spike peptides, taken before COVID-19 vaccination. CDR3 amino acids: CASSHSMTSTQRYGYTF. In DNA, the CDR3 is TGTGCCAGCAGCCACTCTATGACTAGCACCCAGCGGTATGGCTACACCTTC.